The 12 T cell receptor beta chains presented below share a single source sample, sequenced in a study of shared clonotypes between healthy human individuals. CD45RO-negative cells were positively selected for CCR7, leaving out terminally differentiated effector memory CD45RA+ cells. Repertoires were generated with immunoSEQ multiplex PCR, while TCRdb's copy carries only in-frame clones and drops some. This table has about 2.1 million clones, approximately 92% appearing once. Sequencing was carried out using naive CD8+ T cells from PBMCs. The receptors were gathered from a man in his late teens or twenties in good health. Some clones in this sample may be carry-over from other donors' samples.

This clone was observed a single time. The rearrangement links TRBV11-2 to TRBJ2-5, with D tentatively TRBD2 (6 bases). This CDR3 comprises 15 residues. V lost 3 bases and J 5 bases, leaving 16 bases between the germline ends. Germline V lookup: CDR1 SGHAT, CDR2 FQNNGV. CDR3 region: CASSLEGFLRETQYF. In DNA, the CDR3 is TGTGCCAGCAGCTTGGAGGGGTTCTTGCGGGAGACCCAGTACTTC.

The gene calls are TRBV27 and TRBJ2-7, with D perhaps matching TRBD1 (6 bases). Germline CDR1 is MNHEY and CDR2 is SMNVEV (reference sequence). This CDR3 has 13 amino acids. V lost 7 bases and J lost 5, with 15 bases in between. The CDR3 DNA follows: TGTGCCAGCAACAAACAGGGTCTCCACGAGCAGTACTTC. Its protein product is CASNKQGLHEQYF.

The rearrangement joins TRBV28 to TRBJ2-5; 8 nucleotides agree with TRBD1. The V and J ends lost 5 bases and 3 bases, in that order; junction bases with no gene match: 2. Germline CDR1 MDHEN, CDR2 SYDVKM. The CDR3 runs to 13 residues. CDR3 in DNA: TGTGCCAGCAGTAAGGGACAGGAAGAGACCCAGTACTTC. It is translated as CASSKGQEETQYF. The whole variable domain, filled in from reference TRBV28 and TRBJ2-5, reads DVKVTQSSRYLVKRTGEKVFLECVQDMDHENMFWYRQDPGLGLRLIYFSYDVKMKEKGDIPEGYSVSREKKERFSLILESASTNQTSMYLCASSKGQEETQYFGPGTRLLVL.

This CDR3 is CASRRGLSSYEQYF. DNA of the CDR3: TGTGCCAGTAGACGGGGCCTAAGCTCCTACGAGCAGTACTTC. V usage is TRBV19 and J usage is TRBJ2-7; the D gene could be TRBD1 or TRBD2 (5 bases each). V was pared by 6 bases and J by 0 bases, with 12 bases between. Germline assignment: CDR1 LNHDA and CDR2 SQIVND (reference sequence). This CDR3 is built from 14 residues.

The genes are TRBV21-1 and TRBJ2-1; the listed D gene, TRBD1, was not tested against the DNA. TRBV21-1 counts as a pseudogene. The CDR3 is 15 residues long. This chain's CDR3 is CASSKCGTGCNEQFF. As DNA, the CDR3 is TGTGCCAGCAGCAAATGTGGGACAGGCTGCAATGAGCAGTTCTTC.

The V gene is TRBV28, the J gene TRBJ2-4; 16 bases are a match to TRBD2. The V gene's germline CDR1 is MDHEN and CDR2 SYDVKM. Trimming took 7 bases from V and 8 from J; bases not matched to a gene: 5. The CDR3 length is 15 residues. CDR3 DNA sequence: TGTGCCAGCACTCTGGGACTAGCGGGAGGGGACATTCAGTACTTC. Its protein product is CASTLGLAGGDIQYF.

The sample holds a few counts of this clone. Other DNA sequences in this sample translate to the same CDR3. The gene calls are TRBV9 and TRBJ2-2; the D gene could be TRBD1 or TRBD2 (5 bases each). This CDR3 has 14 amino acids. V was pared by 0 bases and J by 4 bases, with 7 bases between. Germline-derived CDR1 and CDR2 are SGDLS and YYNGEE. CDR3 region: CASSVGGTTGELFF. In DNA form, the CDR3 reads TGTGCCAGCAGCGTAGGAGGGACCACCGGGGAGCTGTTTTTT.

The chain is built from TRBV4-1 and TRBJ1-4, with D hard to call. Trimming removed 0 bases from V and 14 bases from J, with 16 bases in between. The germline V gene encodes CDR1 MGHRA and CDR2 YSYEKL. This CDR3 is 14 amino acids long. CDR3 sequence reads: CASSQELITAVLFF. The CDR3 bases are TGCGCCAGCAGCCAAGAATTGATAACGGCTGTGCTGTTTTTT.

Note on this clone: Other DNA sequences in the sample encode the same CDR3. J is TRBJ1-1 and V is TRBV4-1; D is unclear. Germline CDR1 reads MGHRA; CDR2 reads YSYEKL. Trimming cost V 0 bases and J 2 bases, with 1 base left between them. The CDR3 is 12 amino acids. In nucleotides, the CDR3 is TGCGCCAGCAGCCAAGAAAACACTGAAGCTTTCTTT. This codes for CASSQENTEAFF.

The rearrangement links TRBV7-3 to TRBJ2-7, with D unclear. From germline, CDR1 is SGHTA and CDR2 FQGTGA. Trimming left V 2 bases short and J 12 bases short, with 20 bases between. CDR3 length: 14 amino acids. The CDR3, as DNA: TGTGCCAGCAGCTTAGCAGGTTTACAATCGCAGTGGTACTTC. This sequence encodes CASSLAGLQSQWYF.

Here the CDR3 reads CASRKTGQENTGELFF. Here the CDR3 DNA reads TGTGCCAGCAGAAAGACCGGACAGGAGAACACCGGGGAGCTGTTTTTT. The V and J genes are TRBV7-6 and TRBJ2-2; 7 nucleotides match TRBD1. CDR1 is SGHVS, CDR2 FNYEAQ, per germline. With 6 bases clipped from V and 1 base from J, the junction kept 8 bases outside the gene matches. The CDR3 contains 16 residues.

The sample holds a few counts of this clone. Other DNA sequences in this specimen translate into the identical CDR3. The chain employs TRBV13 and TRBJ1-1; no firm D call. Germline values: CDR1 PRHDT, CDR2 FYEKMQ (reference sequence). This CDR3 region has 13 residues. V lost 5 bases and J lost 3, with 10 bases in between. CDR3 in amino acids: CASSPPGYTEAFF. CDR3 nucleotides: TGTGCCAGCAGCCCGCCGGGCTACACTGAAGCTTTCTTT.